This passage covers 12 T cell receptor beta chains from one sample sequenced in a study of blood T cell repertoires in COVID-19. Measured with immunoSEQ multiplex PCR; TCRdb has only the in-frame clones, and not every one. The sample contains around 250,000 clones, 70% to 90% of which appear only once. Sequenced material: PBMCs or T cells enriched from blood (not recorded which). The receptors derive from a woman aged 50 to 60 who had recovered from COVID-19.

The rearrangement uses TRBV12-1 and TRBJ2-3; the table's D call, TRBD1, has no DNA check behind it. TRBV12-1 is annotated as a pseudogene. The CDR3 has 20 residues. The CDR3 here is CASSPNLDRGPIGPSDTQYF. The CDR3 coding sequence is TGTGCCAGCAGTCCGAATCTAGACAGGGGGCCGATTGGTCCATCAGATACGCAGTATTTT.

The table lists this clone with a few counts. The gene calls are TRBV5-5 and TRBJ1-2; TRBD1 might be the D (5 bases). Germline V gene data show CDR1 as SGHKS and CDR2 as YYEKEE (reference sequence). The CDR3 consists of 14 residues. The V gene lost 1 base and the J gene lost 4 bases, with 11 bases spanning the gap. CDR3 nucleotides: TGTGCCAGCAGCTTGTCCCAGGGAGGCTATGGCTACACCTTC. Protein sequence: CASSLSQGGYGYTF.

The chain is built from TRBV6-5 and TRBJ2-3; 8 bases map to TRBD1. Germline V CDR1 and CDR2: MNHEY, SVGAGI. V shed 3 bases and J 6 bases; nucleotides not matched to a gene: 8. This CDR3 is built from 15 residues. CDR3: CASSYQGAYADTQYF. DNA for the CDR3: TGTGCCAGCAGTTATCAGGGGGCGTATGCCGATACGCAGTATTTT.

This clone was seen only a few times. This chain connects TRBV2 to TRBJ1-2, with D possibly matching TRBD1 (5 bases). Germline CDR1 is SNHLY and CDR2 is FYNNEI. Trimming stripped 2 bases from V and 7 bases from J, with 11 bases between. The CDR3 totals 13 residues. The CDR3 DNA sequence: TGTGCCAGCAGTGAAAGGGGCTGGGGTGGCTACACCTTC. This sequence encodes CASSERGWGGYTF.

The chain combines TRBV19 with TRBJ1-2, with TRBD1 matching 7 bases. The CDR3 has 15 residues. Germline-derived CDR1 and CDR2 are LNHDA and SQIVND (reference sequence). V shed 3 bases, J shed 4 bases, and the junction held 8 bases outside the gene matches. The CDR3 region is CASSMGPGGVYGYTF. The CDR3 DNA follows: TGTGCCAGTAGTATGGGACCAGGGGGAGTCTATGGCTACACCTTC.

J is TRBJ1-2 and V is TRBV10-3; no definite D call. Between the trimmed V and J ends, which lost 4 bases and 6 bases, there was a span of 27 bases. CDR1 is ENHRY and CDR2 is SYGVKD in the germline V gene. The CDR3 contains 18 residues. In DNA form, the CDR3 reads TGTGCCATCAGTGGTGGGAGGGTCGGGCCCAACCCCCTAGATGGCTACACCTTC. As protein: CAISGGRVGPNPLDGYTF.

V and J are TRBV19 and TRBJ2-3; TRBD2 agrees at 13 bases. V lost 6 bases to trimming and J lost 5 bases; unmatched junction nucleotides: 8. The germline V gene has CDR1 LNHDA and CDR2 SQIVND (reference sequence). The CDR3 has 16 residues. This CDR3 is CASSTRLAGGIDTQYF. DNA for the CDR3: TGTGCCAGTAGCACCAGACTAGCGGGAGGTATAGATACGCAGTATTTT.

The chain combines TRBV29-1 with TRBJ1-1; the match to TRBD1 covers 9 bases. V trimming: 8 bases; J trimming: 6 bases; junction bases outside the gene matches: 10. This CDR3 is 13 amino acids long. CDR1 is SQVTM and CDR2 is ANQGSEA in the germline V gene. Here the CDR3 DNA reads TGCAGCACCCGACGGGGACAGGGCTCTGAAGCTTTCTTT. This sequence encodes CSTRRGQGSEAFF. The whole variable domain, filled in from reference TRBV29-1 and TRBJ1-1, reads SAVISQKPSRDICQRGTSLTIQCQVDSQVTMMFWYRQQPGQSLTLIATANQGSEATYESGFVIDKFPISRPNLTFSTLTVSNMSPEDSSIYLCSTRRGQGSEAFFGQGTRLTVV.

The chain has TRBV5-1 and TRBJ1-2, with 7 bases matching TRBD1. CDR1 is SGHRS, CDR2 YFSETQ, per germline. This CDR3 has 13 amino acids. V was clipped by 5 bases and J by 2 bases; unmatched bases: 3. The chain's CDR3 is CASRPGGNYGYTF. Here the CDR3 DNA reads TGCGCCAGCAGACCAGGGGGAAACTATGGCTACACCTTC.

The chain joins TRBV28 to TRBJ2-3; 7 positions match TRBD2. The CDR3 loop spans 16 amino acids. Germline V gene lookup returns CDR1 MDHEN and CDR2 SYDVKM. Trimming took 2 bases from V and 2 from J; bases not matched to a gene: 7. CDR3 amino acids: CASSLGEGVTTDTQYF. CDR3 nucleotides: TGTGCCAGCAGTTTAGGGGAGGGTGTAACCACAGATACGCAGTATTTT.

This clone was found a few times. J is TRBJ2-2 and V is TRBV5-1; TRBD2 aligns across 13 bases. Germline lookup yields CDR1 SGHRS and CDR2 YFSETQ. This CDR3 has 17 amino acids. The ends lost 2 bases at V and 2 bases at J; junction bases unmatched: 3. CDR3 protein: CASSFGTSGDNTGELFF. The CDR3 DNA reads TGCGCCAGCAGCTTCGGGACTAGCGGGGATAACACCGGGGAGCTGTTTTTT.

The chain combines TRBV19 with TRBJ2-7; TRBD1 agrees at 8 bases. Germline V gives CDR1 LNHDA, CDR2 SQIVND (reference sequence). CDR3 length equals 15 residues. J lost 3 bases, V lost 3 bases, and 7 bases had no gene match. The CDR3 DNA reads as TGTGCCAGTAGTATGACGGCAGGGGGCGACTACGAGCAGTACTTC. It specifies CASSMTAGGDYEQYF.